These 20 T cell receptor beta chains were all obtained from the same sample, sequenced in a study of blood T cell repertoires in COVID-19 (dated by TCRdb to between 2020 and 2021). To prepare the library, the immunoSEQ multiplex PCR assay was applied. What TCRdb holds here is the immuneACCESS table cut down to in-frame rearrangements. Part of the clones is not present; checked against another copy, under half of the missing clones reflect an unresolved V gene, and the others are unexplained. The sample table shows 88,000 or so clones, and roughly 77% are seen once. The ten largest clonotypes hold 24% of the sample. The specimen sequenced was peripheral blood. These receptors all stem from a human donor in a cohort sampled during active COVID-19.

The CDR3 is CASSLGQGGREQYF. For the CDR3, the DNA is TGTGCCAGCAGTTTGGGGCAGGGTGGCAGAGAGCAGTACTTC. The chain is built from TRBV28 and TRBJ2-7, with D perhaps matching TRBD1 (5 bases). V was trimmed by 3 bases and J by 7 bases, leaving 16 bases between them. The CDR3 length is 14 residues. Germline V gene sequence: CDR1 MDHEN, CDR2 SYDVKM. Variable domain in full (rest from reference TRBV28 and TRBJ2-7): DVKVTQSSRYLVKRTGEKVFLECVQDMDHENMFWYRQDPGLGLRLIYFSYDVKMKEKGDIPEGYSVSREKKERFSLILESASTNQTSMYLCASSLGQGGREQYFGPGTRLTVT.

The chain joins TRBV11-2 to TRBJ2-5, with 11 bases matching TRBD2. Trimming at V came to 5 bases and at J to 4 bases, leaving 9 bases not matched to a gene. The length of the CDR3 is 16 residues. Germline V gene lookup returns CDR1 SGHAT and CDR2 FQNNGV. CDR3 sequence reads: CASSRSSGREGETQYF. The CDR3 bases are TGTGCCAGCAGCCGCAGTAGCGGGAGGGAGGGAGAGACCCAGTACTTC.

V is TRBV11-2 and J is TRBJ1-3; TRBD1 aligns across 12 bases. This CDR3 is 19 amino acids long. Trimming cost V 2 bases and J 0 bases; bases outside gene matches: 8. CDR1 SGHAT and CDR2 FQNNGV come from the germline V gene. The CDR3 loop is CASSLRDRGLEASGNTIYF. The CDR3 DNA reads TGTGCCAGCAGCTTAAGGGACAGGGGGCTAGAAGCCTCTGGAAACACCATATATTTT.

V gene TRBV6-1 combines with J gene TRBJ1-4; TRBD1 agrees at 8 bases. V shed 11 bases and J 0 bases; nucleotides not matched to a gene: 2. The CDR3 contains 13 residues. Germline V gene data show CDR1 as MNHNS and CDR2 as SASEGT. The CDR3 nucleotides read TGTGCCGGACAGGGTACAACTAATGAAAAACTGTTTTTT. Its protein is CAGQGTTNEKLFF.

The chain joins TRBV15 to TRBJ1-1; D not certain. CDR1 and CDR2 from the germline V gene are LNHNV and YYDKDF (reference sequence). The CDR3 extends over 14 amino acids. V shed 0 bases and J shed 1 base, with 6 bases lying between them. The CDR3 DNA reads as TGTGCCACCAGCAGAGACATAGAGAACACTGAAGCTTTCTTT. It encodes CATSRDIENTEAFF.

The V call is TRBV2, the J call TRBJ2-2; D is possibly TRBD2 (5 bases). This CDR3 region has 15 residues. The germline CDR1 and CDR2 sequences are SNHLY and FYNNEI. V gave up 6 bases and J gave up 5 bases, with 16 bases separating them. The chain's CDR3 is CASRPTGILTGELFF. Here the CDR3 DNA reads TGTGCCAGCAGGCCAACCGGGATCTTAACCGGGGAGCTGTTTTTT. The complete variable domain, with remaining parts taken from reference TRBV2 and TRBJ2-2, reads EPEVTQTPSHQVTQMGQEVILRCVPISNHLYFYWYRQILGQKVEFLVSFYNNEISEKSEIFDDQFSVERPDGSNFTLKIRSTKLEDSAMYFCASRPTGILTGELFFGEGSRLTVL.

Judged by abundance, this clone is large. CDR3 coding DNA: TGTGCCAGCAGCCTTGACCGGGTTGAAGCTTTCTTT. Translated: CASSLDRVEAFF. The rearrangement links TRBV14 to TRBJ1-1; D remains unclear. The CDR3 is made up of 12 amino acids. Trimming left V 4 bases short and J 7 bases short, with 10 bases between. CDR1 is SGHDN, CDR2 FVKESK, per germline.

The chain uses TRBV7-3 and TRBJ2-1, with TRBD2 matching 8 bases. The CDR3 loop spans 17 amino acids. V lost 1 base, J lost 4 bases, and 9 bases stayed unmatched. CDR1 and CDR2 (germline): SGHTA, FQGTGA. The CDR3 spells CASSLRSSGRFYNEQFF. CDR3 in DNA: TGTGCCAGCAGCTTAAGGTCAAGCGGGAGATTTTACAATGAGCAGTTCTTC.

This rearrangement joins TRBV5-1 to TRBJ2-7, with D tentatively TRBD2 (5 bases). Germline V gene sequence: CDR1 SGHRS, CDR2 YFSETQ. The CDR3 has 15 amino acids. Between the trimmed V and J ends, which lost 4 bases and 2 bases, there was a span of 16 bases. This CDR3 reads CASSTLATPTYEQYF. CDR3 sequence (DNA): TGCGCCAGCAGCACTTTAGCGACCCCCACCTACGAGCAGTACTTC.

The chain uses TRBV7-9 and TRBJ2-4; D not resolved. V was clipped by 2 bases and J by 0 bases, with 14 bases between them. CDR1 is SEHNR, CDR2 FQNEAQ, per germline (reference sequence). The CDR3 length is 17 residues. DNA of the CDR3: TGTGCCAGCAGCTTATTCTTAAATCCTCTAGCCAAAAACATTCAGTACTTC. Its translation is CASSLFLNPLAKNIQYF.

This clone was detected a few times. The chain combines TRBV5-1 with TRBJ2-7; TRBD2 aligns across 9 bases. CDR1 is SGHRS, CDR2 YFSETQ, per germline. The junction had 6 bases not matched to a gene; V was cut back by 3 bases and J by 8 bases. There are 13 residues in the CDR3. CDR3 bases: TGCGCCAGCAGCTCGGGACTAGCTGAGCAGCAGTACTTC. It is translated as CASSSGLAEQQYF.

This clone was seen only once. The chain combines TRBV11-2 with TRBJ2-2, with TRBD1 identical over 7 bases. The CDR3 extends over 14 amino acids. V gave up 5 bases and J gave up 4 bases; unmatched junction bases: 4. The germline V gene has CDR1 SGHAT and CDR2 FQNNGV. The CDR3 bases are TGTGCCAGCAGCCGGGACAGCTCCACCGGGGAGCTGTTTTTT. Translation gives CASSRDSSTGELFF. Combining the CDR3 with reference TRBV11-2 and TRBJ2-2 gives the whole variable domain EAGVAQSPRYKIIEKRQSVAFWCNPISGHATLYWYQQILGQGPKLLIQFQNNGVVDDSQLPKDRFSAERLKGVDSTLKIQPAKLEDSAVYLCASSRDSSTGELFFGEGSRLTVL.

J is TRBJ2-1 and V is TRBV5-6; D may be TRBD2 (6 bases). V gave up 0 bases and J gave up 7 bases, with 17 bases separating them. The CDR3 loop spans 16 amino acids. Germline values: CDR1 SGHDT, CDR2 YYEEEE. CDR3 sequence reads: CASSLVRLRELNEQFF. The CDR3 nucleotides read TGTGCCAGCAGCTTGGTCCGTCTTCGGGAGCTGAATGAGCAGTTCTTC.

The V and J genes are TRBV18 and TRBJ2-1; 8 bases align to TRBD1. Trimming cost V 4 bases and J 7 bases; bases outside gene matches: 9. The CDR3 runs to 15 residues. From germline, CDR1 is KGHSH and CDR2 LQKENI. The CDR3 here is CASSRQGAGRNEQFF. The CDR3 DNA is TGTGCCAGCTCACGTCAGGGGGCAGGCAGAAATGAGCAGTTCTTC.

This clone was counted a single time. CDR3: CASSPTSAGELFF. CDR3 DNA: TGTGCCAGCAGCCCTACTAGCGCCGGGGAGCTGTTTTTT. The rearrangement joins TRBV5-4 to TRBJ2-2, with 7 bases lining up with TRBD2. The CDR3 sequence is 13 residues long. Germline V gene lookup returns CDR1 SGHNT and CDR2 YYREEE (reference sequence). V shed 4 bases, J shed 6 bases, and the junction held 3 bases outside the gene matches.

V usage is TRBV11-3 and J usage is TRBJ2-3; 11 bases line up with TRBD2. The CDR3 is made up of 17 amino acids. Germline values: CDR1 SGHNT, CDR2 YENEEA. V dropped 5 bases and J dropped 2; count of bases not matched to a gene: 9. CDR3 residues: CASSRGTSGLPTDTQYF. CDR3 coding DNA: TGTGCCAGCAGCCGAGGGACTAGCGGCCTCCCCACAGATACGCAGTATTTT.

The rearrangement links TRBV24-1 to TRBJ2-3, with 10 bases fitting TRBD1. Trimming removed 4 bases from V and 6 bases from J; junction bases left unmatched: 6. Germline-derived CDR1 and CDR2 are KGHDR and SFDVKD. The CDR3 sequence is 15 residues long. CDR3 coding DNA: TGTGCCACCAGTGACCTTGGACAGGGGGGGGATACGCAGTATTTT. Its translation: CATSDLGQGGDTQYF.

On this clone: Other DNA sequences in the sample encode the same CDR3. This chain connects TRBV11-3 to TRBJ2-1; D not certain. The V end was cut by 5 bases, the J end by 9 bases, with 11 bases between. In germline, CDR1 is SGHNT, CDR2 YENEEA. The CDR3 loop spans 12 amino acids. The CDR3 region has the DNA TGTGCCAGCAGCCCACAGTCAGGTGAGCAGTTCTTC. This codes for CASSPQSGEQFF.

The rearrangement joins TRBV11-3 to TRBJ2-3; a weak D match, TRBD2 (5 bases). The germline gives CDR1 SGHNT, CDR2 YENEEA. Trimming shortened V by 8 bases and J by 0 bases, and 9 bases separated the two germline ends. The CDR3 sequence is 13 residues long. The CDR3 DNA follows: TGTGCCAGCGGGCGGGTCAGCACAGATACGCAGTATTTT. It is translated as CASGRVSTDTQYF.

V is TRBV19 and J is TRBJ1-1; 8 bases are shared with TRBD1. The J segment lost 10 bases and the V segment lost 1 base, leaving 8 bases of the junction unmatched. The V gene's germline CDR1 is LNHDA and CDR2 SQIVND (reference sequence). CDR3 length equals 14 residues. CDR3 bases: TGTGCCAGTAGTATAGCTTCAGGGGGGACAGGAGCTTTCTTT. Protein sequence: CASSIASGGTGAFF.